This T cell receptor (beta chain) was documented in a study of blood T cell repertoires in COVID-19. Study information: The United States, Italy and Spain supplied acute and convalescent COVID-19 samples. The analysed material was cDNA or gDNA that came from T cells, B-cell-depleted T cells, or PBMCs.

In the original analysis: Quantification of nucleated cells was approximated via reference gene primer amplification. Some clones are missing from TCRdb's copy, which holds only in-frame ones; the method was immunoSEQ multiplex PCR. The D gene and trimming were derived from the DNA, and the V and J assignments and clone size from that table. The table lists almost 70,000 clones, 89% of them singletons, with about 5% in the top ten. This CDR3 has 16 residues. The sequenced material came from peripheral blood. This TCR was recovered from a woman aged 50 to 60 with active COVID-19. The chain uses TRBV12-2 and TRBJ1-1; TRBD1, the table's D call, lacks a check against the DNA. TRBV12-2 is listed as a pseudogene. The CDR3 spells CASRLSGLGGNTEAFF. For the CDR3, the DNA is TGTGCAAGTCGCTTAAGCGGTTTAGGGGGCAACACTGAAGCTTTCTTT.